Presented here are 10 T cell receptor beta chains from one specimen sequenced in a study of blood T cell repertoires in COVID-19. Data came from immunoSEQ multiplex PCR; TCRdb stores just in-frame clones and leaves some out. Of about 170,000 clones listed, less than 90% are singletons. The material sequenced was peripheral blood. These receptors were collected from a woman aged 70 to 79 with COVID-19, enrolled during active disease.

The chain couples TRBV30 to TRBJ2-5; possible D gene TRBD2, 5 bases. Germline-derived CDR1 and CDR2 are GTSNPN and SVGIG (reference sequence). The CDR3 totals 13 residues. The V gene lost 0 bases and the J gene lost 5 bases, with 10 bases spanning the gap. This CDR3 reads CAWSVLVGETQYF. The CDR3 DNA reads as TGTGCCTGGAGTGTACTAGTTGGGGAGACCCAGTACTTC.

The CDR3 is CASSRDRGNYGYTF. For the CDR3, the DNA is TGTGCCAGCAGTCGGGACAGGGGCAACTATGGCTACACCTTC. This chain joins TRBV6-4 and TRBJ1-2, with 10 bases lining up with TRBD1. The trim removed 5 bases at V and 2 bases at J, leaving 2 bases unmatched. The CDR3 length is 14 residues. Germline CDR1 reads MRHNA; CDR2 reads SNTAGT.

V and J are TRBV29-1 and TRBJ1-2; 10 bases agree with TRBD1. The trim removed 5 bases at V and 3 bases at J, leaving 6 bases unmatched. Germline lookup yields CDR1 SQVTM and CDR2 ANQGSEA. CDR3 length: 14 residues. CDR3 in amino acids: CSVRGQGLDYGYTF. The DNA for the CDR3 is TGCAGCGTTAGGGGACAGGGGCTGGACTATGGCTACACCTTC.

This clone was detected a few times. V gene TRBV3-1 (or the pseudogene TRBV3-2) combines with J gene TRBJ2-7; a weak D match, TRBD1 (6 bases). Germline CDR1 and CDR2: LGHDT and YNNKEL (reference sequence). V was trimmed by 2 bases and J by 7 bases, leaving 9 bases between them. This CDR3 is 12 amino acids long. The CDR3 sequence: CASSQSRGEQYV. The CDR3 bases are TGTGCCAGCAGCCAATCAAGGGGGGAGCAGTACGTC.

J is TRBJ1-2 and V is TRBV24-1; 8 bases align to TRBD1. The length of the CDR3 is 14 residues. CDR1 and CDR2 (germline): KGHDR, SFDVKD. Trimming took 4 bases from V and 8 from J; bases not matched to a gene: 8. CDR3 sequence: CATSEMDRDEGYTF. CDR3 bases: TGTGCCACCAGTGAAATGGACAGGGATGAGGGCTACACCTTC.

About this clone itself: Different DNA sequences within this sample yield the same CDR3. V usage is TRBV24-1 and J usage is TRBJ1-1; D is unclear. V was trimmed by 10 bases and J by 4 bases, leaving 9 bases between them. Germline V lookup: CDR1 KGHDR, CDR2 SFDVKD. CDR3 length equals 11 residues. CDR3 in amino acids: CATTRGTEAFF. CDR3 in DNA: TGTGCCACAACCCGGGGCACTGAAGCTTTCTTT.

The chain joins TRBV7-2 to TRBJ1-1; no definite D call. V shed 1 base and J shed 1 base, with 4 bases lying between them. Germline CDR1 reads SGHTA; CDR2 reads FQGNSA. The CDR3 has 13 residues. CDR3 nucleotide sequence: TGTGCCAGCAGCTTAGGCAGGAACACTGAAGCTTTCTTT. It codes for CASSLGRNTEAFF.

The rearrangement links TRBV5-6 to TRBJ1-6, with D possibly matching TRBD1 (5 bases). The CDR3 is 14 residues long. Germline CDR1 and CDR2: SGHDT and YYEEEE. The germline V and J ends were trimmed by 0 bases and 10 bases, with 11 bases remaining between them. The CDR3 DNA is TGTGCCAGCAGCTTGGTGGGGCTACAGTCACCCCTCCACTTT. As protein: CASSLVGLQSPLHF. Drawing the rest from reference TRBV5-6 and TRBJ1-6, the complete variable domain is DAGVTQSPTHLIKTRGQQVTLRCSPKSGHDTVSWYQQALGQGPQFIFQYYEEEERQRGNFPDRFSGHQFPNYSSELNVNALLLGDSALYLCASSLVGLQSPLHFGNGTRLTVT.

The chain uses TRBV2 and TRBJ2-7; TRBD1 matches at 7 bases. The CDR3 runs 14 residues. Trimming cost V 4 bases and J 7 bases; bases outside gene matches: 10. Germline V lookup: CDR1 SNHLY, CDR2 FYNNEI. The CDR3 region has the DNA TGTGCCAGCAGTGTCCCGACAGGGCGAGGAGAGCAGTACTTC. Translating gives CASSVPTGRGEQYF. Supplemented by reference TRBV2 and TRBJ2-7, the full variable domain reads EPEVTQTPSHQVTQMGQEVILRCVPISNHLYFYWYRQILGQKVEFLVSFYNNEISEKSEIFDDQFSVERPDGSNFTLKIRSTKLEDSAMYFCASSVPTGRGEQYFGPGTRLTVT.

This chain uses TRBV6-5 with TRBJ2-5; 14 positions agree with TRBD2. Trimming removed 6 bases from V and 5 bases from J; junction bases left unmatched: 5. Germline CDR1 MNHEY, CDR2 SVGAGI. The CDR3 is made up of 15 amino acids. CDR3 in DNA: TGTGCCAGCAGCCGACTAGCGGGAGGGGGGGAGACCCAGTACTTC. It translates to CASSRLAGGGETQYF.